The next 16 T cell receptor beta chains were all read from a single sample in a study of T cells in tuberculosis. Assay used: immunoSEQ multiplex PCR; TCRdb lists only in-frame clones, some missing. This table holds more than 35,000 clones, over 90% found once. Input material: PBMCs. The receptors here all came from a donor between 10 and 35 years old with latent tuberculosis or without tuberculosis infection.

This clone was counted a single time. CDR3 residues: CASSFWGHPLVTYEQYF. CDR3 sequence (DNA): TGCGCCAGCAGCTTTTGGGGACACCCCTTAGTTACCTACGAGCAGTACTTC. This rearrangement joins TRBV5-1 to TRBJ2-7; D is perhaps TRBD1 (6 bases). Germline CDR1 SGHRS, CDR2 YFSETQ. The CDR3 spans 17 residues. Between the trimmed V and J ends, which lost 2 bases and 2 bases, there was a span of 20 bases.

The rearrangement uses TRBV6-6 and TRBJ1-5, with unresolved D. V dropped 5 bases and J dropped 6 bases, with 8 bases sitting between them. Germline CDR1 MNHNY, CDR2 SVGAGI (reference sequence). The CDR3 extends over 12 amino acids. The CDR3 DNA reads TGTGCCAGCAGTCAAGGGAGTCAGCCCCAGCATTTT. It specifies CASSQGSQPQHF.

The CDR3 sequence: CASSLSADEQYF. The CDR3 DNA reads as TGTGCCAGCAGTTTATCAGCGGACGAGCAGTACTTC. The V call is TRBV27, the J call TRBJ2-7; D perhaps matches TRBD2 (5 bases). CDR3 length: 12 residues. CDR1 and CDR2 from the germline V gene are MNHEY and SMNVEV (reference sequence). Trimming took 0 bases from V and 5 from J, leaving 5 bases between them.

The CDR3 is CASSFRGHLRKETQYF. The CDR3 bases are TGTGCCAGCAGCTTTCGAGGGCACCTTCGGAAAGAGACCCAGTACTTC. This chain joins TRBV7-9 and TRBJ2-5, with a possible D match to TRBD2 (5 bases). Trimming took 3 bases from V and 3 from J, leaving 17 bases between them. Germline V gives CDR1 SEHNR, CDR2 FQNEAQ (reference sequence). This CDR3 has 16 residues. Using reference TRBV7-9 and TRBJ2-5 for the parts outside the CDR3, the full variable domain is DTGVSQNPRHKITKRGQNVTFRCDPISEHNRLYWYRQTLGQGPEFLTYFQNEAQLEKSRLLSDRFSAERPKGSFSTLEIQRTEQGDSAMYLCASSFRGHLRKETQYFGPGTRLLVL.

The rearrangement links TRBV2 to TRBJ1-4; the D gene is possibly TRBD1 (6 bases). Germline-derived CDR1 and CDR2 are SNHLY and FYNNEI. V was shortened by 2 bases and J by 2 bases, with 12 bases between the two germline ends. This CDR3 region has 16 residues. The CDR3, as DNA: TGTGCCAGCAGTGAACCAATACAGGGTACTAATGAAAAACTGTTTTTT. It translates to CASSEPIQGTNEKLFF.

This chain links TRBV25-1 with TRBJ2-7; a possible D gene is TRBD2 (5 bases). CDR3 length: 15 amino acids. The V end lost 0 bases, the J end lost 6 bases, and 15 bases lay between the germline ends. Germline CDR1 reads MGHDK; CDR2 reads SYGVNS. CDR3 DNA: TGTGCCAGCAGTGAATATTACGGGGAAGCCGCCGAGCAGTACTTC. It encodes CASSEYYGEAAEQYF.

This clone is a singleton in its sample. The chain employs TRBV7-6 and TRBJ1-5; maybe TRBD1 (6 bases). The CDR3 consists of 14 residues. Germline assignment: CDR1 SGHVS and CDR2 FNYEAQ. V was shortened by 1 base and J by 5 bases, with 9 bases between the two germline ends. DNA of the CDR3: TGTGCCAGCAGCTTAGGCGCAGGGGATCAGCCCCAGCATTTT. This gives the protein CASSLGAGDQPQHF.

V gene TRBV5-6 combines with J gene TRBJ2-1; TRBD2 is a possible D gene (7 bases). The V end lost 6 bases, the J end lost 8 bases, and 24 bases lay between the germline ends. Germline loops: CDR1 SGHDT, CDR2 YYEEEE. The CDR3 length is 16 residues. The CDR3: CASTREDRILHDEQFF. The CDR3 DNA sequence: TGTGCCAGCACCCGGGAGGACAGAATACTACACGATGAGCAGTTCTTC.

This chain connects TRBV6-1 to TRBJ1-1; D gene unclear. This CDR3 comprises 13 residues. Germline V gene sequence: CDR1 MNHNS, CDR2 SASEGT. V was pared by 10 bases and J by 3 bases, with 15 bases between. In DNA form, the CDR3 reads TGTGCCATCATTCGTTACGAGGACACTGAAGCTTTCTTT. Translated, it gives CAIIRYEDTEAFF.

The genes are TRBV7-2 and TRBJ1-1; D ambiguous. The ends were cut back, 1 base at V and 8 bases at J, with 14 bases in the middle. This CDR3 spans 14 amino acids. Germline V gene sequence: CDR1 SGHTA, CDR2 FQGNSA. The CDR3 protein is CASSLEEPSREAFF. CDR3 DNA: TGTGCCAGCAGCTTAGAAGAACCGAGTCGAGAAGCTTTCTTT.

CDR3 DNA sequence: TGTGCCATCAGTGCTAGCGGAAACTCCTACAATGAGCAGTTCTTC. Translating it yields CAISASGNSYNEQFF. The chain recombines TRBV10-3 with TRBJ2-1; TRBD2 matches at 7 bases. In germline, CDR1 is ENHRY, CDR2 SYGVKD. The CDR3 is 15 amino acids. V gave up 4 bases and J gave up 0 bases; unmatched junction bases: 3.

This rearrangement joins TRBV14 to TRBJ1-2; the D is unclear. V lost 1 base to trimming and J lost 7 bases, with 10 bases between them. The CDR3 runs 13 residues. CDR1 and CDR2 from the germline V gene are SGHDN and FVKESK. The CDR3 here is CASSQVRLGGYTF. The CDR3 nucleotides are TGTGCCAGCAGCCAAGTGCGACTAGGTGGCTACACCTTC.

On this clone itself: A junction end diverges from the germline sequence, so it may reflect a read error. The rearrangement uses TRBV6-6 and TRBJ2-1; 13 bases align to TRBD2. Germline V gives CDR1 MNHNY, CDR2 SVGAGI (reference sequence). The CDR3 runs 14 residues. This chain's CDR3 is CTSSIGLAGVEQFF. The CDR3 region has the DNA TGTACCAGCAGCATCGGACTAGCGGGAGTAGAGCAGTTCTTC.

CDR3: CASSLASEHSSPQHF. CDR3 coding DNA: TGTGCCAGCAGTTTGGCCAGCGAACATTCATCGCCCCAGCATTTT. The J gene is TRBJ1-5, the V gene TRBV27; D remains ambiguous. The CDR3 consists of 15 residues. V lost 3 bases, J lost 9 bases, and 18 bases lay in between. Looked up from germline, CDR1 is MNHEY and CDR2 is SMNVEV (reference sequence).

This clone has only a few counts. The chain joins TRBV5-1 to TRBJ1-2; D not certain. There are 13 residues in the CDR3. The germline V and J ends were trimmed by 5 bases and 8 bases, with 16 bases remaining between them. Germline-derived CDR1 and CDR2 are SGHRS and YFSETQ. The CDR3 region has the DNA TGCGCCAGCAGTTTGACAATCGCGGAAGGCTACACCTTC. Its protein is CASSLTIAEGYTF.

Concerning this clone itself: One end of the junction fails to match germline, which may point to a read error. V and J are TRBV19 and TRBJ1-1, with D possibly TRBD1 on 5 matching bases. Germline CDR1 and CDR2: LNHDA and SQIVND (reference sequence). The CDR3 is made up of 18 amino acids. The chain's CDR3 is CASSRLGGISSMNAEAFF. DNA for the CDR3: TGTGCCAGTAGTAGGTTGGGGGGGATAAGCTCTATGAACGCTGAAGCTTTCTTT.